This TCR beta chain derives from a study of CD8+ T cells in alopecia areata. Investigators isolated RNA and reverse transcribed it into cDNA to act as the sequencing template. The data were produced by immunoSEQ multiplex PCR, yet TCRdb's version contains in-frame clones alone and is incomplete. This sample yields roughly 100,000 clones, of which about nine tenths are seen a single time; 11% belongs to the top ten. Concerning this clone: Its antigen remains unidentified.

Per the germline V gene, CDR1 is SEHNR and CDR2 is FQNEAQ (reference sequence). Trimming took 5 bases from V and 2 from J, leaving 12 bases between them. This CDR3 has 14 amino acids. The treatment is: oral pan-JAK inhibitor, 5-10 mg twice daily. Study-wide results and caveats: It was observed that many expanded lesional clones persisted in scalp and blood during tofacitinib.

Here the sequenced sample was CD8+ T cells sorted from blood, taken between weeks 30 and 35, from a patient treated with tofacitinib. This chain uses TRBV7-9 with TRBJ1-1, with D possibly TRBD1 on 5 matching bases. The TCR originated in a human donor with alopecia areata. The CDR3 sequence: CASSQTGGNTEAFF. The CDR3 nucleotides read TGTGCCAGCAGCCAAACCGGGGGTAACACTGAAGCTTTCTTT.